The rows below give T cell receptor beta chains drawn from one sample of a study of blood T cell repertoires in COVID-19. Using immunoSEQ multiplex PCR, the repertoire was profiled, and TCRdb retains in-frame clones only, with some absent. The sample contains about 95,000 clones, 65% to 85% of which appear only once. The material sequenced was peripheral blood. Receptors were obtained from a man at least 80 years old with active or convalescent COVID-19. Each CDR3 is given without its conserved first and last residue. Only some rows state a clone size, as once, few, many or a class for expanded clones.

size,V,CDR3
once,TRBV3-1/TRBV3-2,ASSSTGLDEQY
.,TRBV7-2,ASSPYRGAGSGELF
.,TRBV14,ASRYSGANVLT
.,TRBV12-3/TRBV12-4,ASSFGGGQPQH
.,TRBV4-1,ASSQGPHTRGAGGYT
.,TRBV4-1,ASSQEGGGAGEQF
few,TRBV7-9,ASSATTGQGGYT
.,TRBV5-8,ASSHAGQGYYGYT
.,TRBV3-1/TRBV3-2,ASSQPGLAAETQY
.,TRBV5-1,ASSPGLDHEQF
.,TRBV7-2,ASSYRRANEQY